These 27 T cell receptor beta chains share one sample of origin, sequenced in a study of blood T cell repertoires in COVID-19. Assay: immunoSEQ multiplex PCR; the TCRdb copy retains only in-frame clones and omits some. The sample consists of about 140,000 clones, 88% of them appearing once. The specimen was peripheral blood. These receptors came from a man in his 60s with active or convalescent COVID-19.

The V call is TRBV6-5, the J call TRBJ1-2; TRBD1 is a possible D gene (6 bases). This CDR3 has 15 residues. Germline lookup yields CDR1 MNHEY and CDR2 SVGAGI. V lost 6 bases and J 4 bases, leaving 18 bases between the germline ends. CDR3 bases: TGTGCCAGCAGCATTAATGACAGGCGAATCTATGGCTACACCTTC. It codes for CASSINDRRIYGYTF.

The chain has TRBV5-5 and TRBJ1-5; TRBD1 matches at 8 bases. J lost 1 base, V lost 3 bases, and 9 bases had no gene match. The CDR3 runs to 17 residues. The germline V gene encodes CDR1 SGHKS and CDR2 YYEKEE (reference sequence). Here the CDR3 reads CASSWGTGGSSNQPQHF. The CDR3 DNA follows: TGTGCCAGCAGCTGGGGAACAGGGGGTTCAAGCAATCAGCCCCAGCATTTT.

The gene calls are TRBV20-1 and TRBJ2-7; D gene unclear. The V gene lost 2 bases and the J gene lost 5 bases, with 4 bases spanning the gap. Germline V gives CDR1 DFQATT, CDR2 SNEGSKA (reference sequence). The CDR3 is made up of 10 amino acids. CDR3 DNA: TGCAGTGCTAGATTCGACGAGCAGTACTTC. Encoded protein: CSARFDEQYF.

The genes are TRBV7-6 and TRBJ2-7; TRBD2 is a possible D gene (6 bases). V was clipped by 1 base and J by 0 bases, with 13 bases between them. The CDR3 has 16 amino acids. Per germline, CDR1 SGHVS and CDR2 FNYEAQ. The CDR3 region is CASSLGGDLSSYEQYF. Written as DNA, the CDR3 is TGTGCCAGCAGCTTAGGTGGGGACTTGAGCTCCTACGAGCAGTACTTC.

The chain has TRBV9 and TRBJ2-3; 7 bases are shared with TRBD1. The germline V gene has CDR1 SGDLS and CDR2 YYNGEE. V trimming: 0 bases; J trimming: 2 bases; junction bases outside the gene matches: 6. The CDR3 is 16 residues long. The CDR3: CASSVDGTVSTDTQYF. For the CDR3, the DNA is TGTGCCAGCAGCGTAGACGGGACAGTATCCACAGATACGCAGTATTTT. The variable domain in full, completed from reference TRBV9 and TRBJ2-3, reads DSGVTQTPKHLITATGQRVTLRCSPRSGDLSVYWYQQSLDQGLQFLIQYYNGEERAKGNILERFSAQQFPDLHSELNLSSLELGDSALYFCASSVDGTVSTDTQYFGPGTRLTVL.

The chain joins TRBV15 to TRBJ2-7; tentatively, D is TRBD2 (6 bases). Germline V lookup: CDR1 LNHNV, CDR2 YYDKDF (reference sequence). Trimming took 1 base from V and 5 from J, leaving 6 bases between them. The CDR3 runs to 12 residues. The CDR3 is CATSRAGDEQYF. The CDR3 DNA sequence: TGTGCCACCAGCAGAGCGGGGGACGAGCAGTACTTC.

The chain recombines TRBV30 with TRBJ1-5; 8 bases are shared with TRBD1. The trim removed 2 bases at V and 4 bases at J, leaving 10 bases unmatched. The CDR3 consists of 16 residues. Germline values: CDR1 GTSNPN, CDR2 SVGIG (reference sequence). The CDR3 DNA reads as TGTGCCTGGAGTCAGGGGGCGATCGGGCTGAATCAGCCCCAGCATTTT. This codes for CAWSQGAIGLNQPQHF.

Here the CDR3 DNA reads TGTGCCAGCAGCTCCCGACCAGGGTACGAGCAGTACTTC. Its protein product is CASSSRPGYEQYF. The chain is built from TRBV7-8 and TRBJ2-7; tentative D call: TRBD1 (5 bases). The CDR3 has 13 amino acids. Germline lookup yields CDR1 SGHVS and CDR2 FQNEAQ. The V and J ends lost 4 bases and 4 bases respectively, with 11 bases between them.

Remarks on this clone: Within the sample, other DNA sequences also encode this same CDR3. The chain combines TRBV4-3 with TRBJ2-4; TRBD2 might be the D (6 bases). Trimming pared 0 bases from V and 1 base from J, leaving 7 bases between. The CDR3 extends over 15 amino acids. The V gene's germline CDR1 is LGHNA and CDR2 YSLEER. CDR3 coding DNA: TGCGCCAGCAGCCAAGAACGGGGGGCCAAAAACATTCAGTACTTC. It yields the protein CASSQERGAKNIQYF.

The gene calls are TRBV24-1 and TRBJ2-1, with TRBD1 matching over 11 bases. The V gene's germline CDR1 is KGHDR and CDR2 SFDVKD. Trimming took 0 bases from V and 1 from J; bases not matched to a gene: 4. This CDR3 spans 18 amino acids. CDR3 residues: CATSDLRGDRGSYNEQFF. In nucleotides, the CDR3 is TGTGCCACCAGTGATTTGCGGGGGGACAGGGGGTCCTACAATGAGCAGTTCTTC.

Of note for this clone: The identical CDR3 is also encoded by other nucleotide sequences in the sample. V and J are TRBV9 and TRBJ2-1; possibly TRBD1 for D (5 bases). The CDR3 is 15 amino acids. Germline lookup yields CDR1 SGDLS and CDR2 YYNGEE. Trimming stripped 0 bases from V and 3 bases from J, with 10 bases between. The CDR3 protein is CASSVGAGNYNEQFF. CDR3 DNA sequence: TGTGCCAGCAGCGTAGGGGCAGGGAACTACAATGAGCAGTTCTTC.

CDR3 residues: CASSEGRGRSDNEQFF. The CDR3 DNA reads TGTGCCAGCAGCGAAGGACGCGGGAGAAGTGACAATGAGCAGTTCTTC. The V call is TRBV7-2, the J call TRBJ2-1, with 7 bases lining up with TRBD2. After removal of 5 bases from V and 5 bases from J, the junction contained 12 bases not matched to a gene. CDR3 length: 16 residues. CDR1 and CDR2 from the germline V gene are SGHTA and FQGNSA.

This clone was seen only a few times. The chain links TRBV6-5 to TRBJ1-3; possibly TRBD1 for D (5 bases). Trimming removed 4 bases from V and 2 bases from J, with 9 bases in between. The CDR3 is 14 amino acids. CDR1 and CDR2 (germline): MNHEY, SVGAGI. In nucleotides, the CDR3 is TGTGCCAGCAGTTGGGGGGACCCTGGAAACACCATATATTTT. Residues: CASSWGDPGNTIYF.

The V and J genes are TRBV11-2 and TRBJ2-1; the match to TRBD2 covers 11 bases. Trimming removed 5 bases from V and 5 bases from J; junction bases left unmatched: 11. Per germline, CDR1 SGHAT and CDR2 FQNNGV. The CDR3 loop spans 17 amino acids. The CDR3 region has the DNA TGTGCCAGCAGCCCCGAATTCACTAGCGGGAGAAACAATGAGCAGTTCTTC. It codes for CASSPEFTSGRNNEQFF. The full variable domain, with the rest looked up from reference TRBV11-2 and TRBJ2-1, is EAGVAQSPRYKIIEKRQSVAFWCNPISGHATLYWYQQILGQGPKLLIQFQNNGVVDDSQLPKDRFSAERLKGVDSTLKIQPAKLEDSAVYLCASSPEFTSGRNNEQFFGPGTRLTVL.

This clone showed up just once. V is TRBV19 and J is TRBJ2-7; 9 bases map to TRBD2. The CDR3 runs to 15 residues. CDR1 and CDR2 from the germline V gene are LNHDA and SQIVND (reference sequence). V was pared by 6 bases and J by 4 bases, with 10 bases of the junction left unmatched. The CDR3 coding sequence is TGTGCCAGTAGCCAGAGACTAGCGGAATATTACGAGCAGTACTTC. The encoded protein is CASSQRLAEYYEQYF.

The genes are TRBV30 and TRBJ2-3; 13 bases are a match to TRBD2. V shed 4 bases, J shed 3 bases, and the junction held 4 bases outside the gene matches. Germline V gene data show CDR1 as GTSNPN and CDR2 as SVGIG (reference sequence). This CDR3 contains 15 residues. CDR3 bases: TGTGCCTGGACCCTGACTAGCGGGAGGACAGATACGCAGTATTTT. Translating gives CAWTLTSGRTDTQYF.

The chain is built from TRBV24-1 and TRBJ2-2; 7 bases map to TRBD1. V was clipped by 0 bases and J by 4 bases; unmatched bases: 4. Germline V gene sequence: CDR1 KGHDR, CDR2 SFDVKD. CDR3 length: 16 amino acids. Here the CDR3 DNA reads TGTGCCACCAGTGATTTGAGCACAGGGGTCACCGGGGAGCTGTTTTTT. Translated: CATSDLSTGVTGELFF.

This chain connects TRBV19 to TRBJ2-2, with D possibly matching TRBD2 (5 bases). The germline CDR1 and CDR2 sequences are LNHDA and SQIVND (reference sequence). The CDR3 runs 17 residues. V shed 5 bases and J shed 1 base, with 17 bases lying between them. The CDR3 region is CASSYRFRGMNTGELFF. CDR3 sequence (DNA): TGTGCCAGTAGTTACCGTTTTCGAGGGATGAACACCGGGGAGCTGTTTTTT.

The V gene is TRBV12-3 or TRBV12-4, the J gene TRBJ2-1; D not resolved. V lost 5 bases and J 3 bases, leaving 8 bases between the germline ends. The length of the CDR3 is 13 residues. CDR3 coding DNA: TGTGCCAGCAGTCCGCGGCGCTACAATGAGCAGTTCTTC. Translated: CASSPRRYNEQFF.

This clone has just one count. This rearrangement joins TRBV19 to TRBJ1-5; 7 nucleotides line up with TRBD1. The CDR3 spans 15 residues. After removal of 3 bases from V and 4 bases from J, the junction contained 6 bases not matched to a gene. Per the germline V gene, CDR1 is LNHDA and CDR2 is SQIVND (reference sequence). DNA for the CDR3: TGTGCCAGTAGTATTACAGGGGATAATAATCAGCCCCAGCATTTT. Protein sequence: CASSITGDNNQPQHF.

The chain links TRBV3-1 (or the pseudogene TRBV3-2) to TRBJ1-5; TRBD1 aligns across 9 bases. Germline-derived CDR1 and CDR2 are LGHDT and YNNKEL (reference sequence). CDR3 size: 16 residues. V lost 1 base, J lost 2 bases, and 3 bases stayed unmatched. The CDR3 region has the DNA TGTGCCAGCAGCCAAGCGGGACAGGGAGGCAATCAGCCCCAGCATTTT. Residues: CASSQAGQGGNQPQHF.

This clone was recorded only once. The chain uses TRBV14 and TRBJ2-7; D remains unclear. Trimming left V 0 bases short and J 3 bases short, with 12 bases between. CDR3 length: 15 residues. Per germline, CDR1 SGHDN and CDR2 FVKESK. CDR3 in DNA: TGTGCCAGCAGCCAAGATAACAGCCCTTACTACGAGCAGTACTTC. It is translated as CASSQDNSPYYEQYF.

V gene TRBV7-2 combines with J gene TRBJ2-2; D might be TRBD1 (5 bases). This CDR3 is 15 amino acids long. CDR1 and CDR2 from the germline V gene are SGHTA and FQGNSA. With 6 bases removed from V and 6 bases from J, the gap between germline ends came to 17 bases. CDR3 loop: CASRTSGVGPGELFF. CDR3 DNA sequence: TGTGCCAGCAGAACTTCGGGCGTGGGGCCCGGGGAGCTGTTTTTT.

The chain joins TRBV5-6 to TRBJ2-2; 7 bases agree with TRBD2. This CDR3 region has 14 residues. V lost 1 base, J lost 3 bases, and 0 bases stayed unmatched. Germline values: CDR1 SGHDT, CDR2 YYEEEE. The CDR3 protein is CASSLRGDTGELFF. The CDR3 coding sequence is TGTGCCAGCAGCTTGCGGGGGGACACCGGGGAGCTGTTTTTT.

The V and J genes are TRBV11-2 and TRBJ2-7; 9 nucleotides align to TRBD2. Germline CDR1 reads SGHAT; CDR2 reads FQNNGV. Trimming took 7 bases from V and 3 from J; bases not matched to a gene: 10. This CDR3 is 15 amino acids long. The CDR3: CASTLGLAGVYEQYF. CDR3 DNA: TGTGCCAGCACCCTGGGATTAGCGGGAGTCTACGAGCAGTACTTC.

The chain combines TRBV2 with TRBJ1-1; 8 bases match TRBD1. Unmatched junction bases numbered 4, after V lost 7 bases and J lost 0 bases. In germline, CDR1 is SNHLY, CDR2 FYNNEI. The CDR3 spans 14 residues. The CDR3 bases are TGTGCCAGCACCGAGACAGGGGTGAACACTGAAGCTTTCTTT. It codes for CASTETGVNTEAFF. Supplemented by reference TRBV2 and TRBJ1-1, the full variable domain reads EPEVTQTPSHQVTQMGQEVILRCVPISNHLYFYWYRQILGQKVEFLVSFYNNEISEKSEIFDDQFSVERPDGSNFTLKIRSTKLEDSAMYFCASTETGVNTEAFFGQGTRLTVV.

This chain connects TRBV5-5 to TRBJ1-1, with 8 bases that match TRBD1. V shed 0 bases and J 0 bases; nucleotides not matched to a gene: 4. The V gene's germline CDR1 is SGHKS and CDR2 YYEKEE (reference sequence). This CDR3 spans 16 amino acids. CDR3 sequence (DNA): TGTGCCAGCAGCTTGGGTGAGGACAGGGTGAACACTGAAGCTTTCTTT. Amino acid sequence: CASSLGEDRVNTEAFF. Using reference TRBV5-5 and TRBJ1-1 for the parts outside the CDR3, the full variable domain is DAGVTQSPTHLIKTRGQQVTLRCSPISGHKSVSWYQQVLGQGPQFIFQYYEKEERGRGNFPDRFSARQFPNYSSELNVNALLLGDSALYLCASSLGEDRVNTEAFFGQGTRLTVV.